These 2 T cell receptor beta chains share one sample of origin, sequenced in a study of T cell changes during pregnancy in multiple sclerosis. Clones were sequenced by immunoSEQ multiplex PCR, and TCRdb holds only the in-frame ones, with some missing. The sample yields approximately 50,000 clones, approximately 93% seen once. The sample here was CD4+ T cells from peripheral blood mononuclear cells, taken in the third trimester of pregnancy. The source of these receptors is a female donor with multiple sclerosis, enrolled in a pregnancy study.

The V call is TRBV6-1, the J call TRBJ2-5; D is uncertain. V lost 7 bases and J lost 7, with 13 bases in between. There are 12 residues in the CDR3. Germline CDR1 is MNHNS and CDR2 is SASEGT. CDR3 DNA: TGTGCCAGCACTACCTTACTCGCGACCCAGTACTTC. Translation gives CASTTLLATQYF.

This clone was seen a few times. The V call is TRBV28, the J call TRBJ1-1; D unclear. Trimming took off 1 base at V and 1 base at J, with 4 bases between the two ends. The CDR3 is 13 amino acids. Germline V gene sequence: CDR1 MDHEN, CDR2 SYDVKM. CDR3: CASSLLSNTEAFF. The CDR3 DNA follows: TGTGCCAGCAGTTTATTATCGAACACTGAAGCTTTCTTT.